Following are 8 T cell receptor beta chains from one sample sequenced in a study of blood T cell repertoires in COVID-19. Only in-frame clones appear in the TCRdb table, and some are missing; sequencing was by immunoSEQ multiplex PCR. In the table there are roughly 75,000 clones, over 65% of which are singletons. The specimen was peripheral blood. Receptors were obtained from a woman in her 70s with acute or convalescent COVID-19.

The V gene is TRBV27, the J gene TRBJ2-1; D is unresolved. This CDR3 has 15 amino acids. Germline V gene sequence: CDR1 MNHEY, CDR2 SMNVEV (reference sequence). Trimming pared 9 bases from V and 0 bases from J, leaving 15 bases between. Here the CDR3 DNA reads TGTGCCAGTTCGACTCGAGGTAGCTCCTACAATGAGCAGTTCTTC. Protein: CASSTRGSSYNEQFF.

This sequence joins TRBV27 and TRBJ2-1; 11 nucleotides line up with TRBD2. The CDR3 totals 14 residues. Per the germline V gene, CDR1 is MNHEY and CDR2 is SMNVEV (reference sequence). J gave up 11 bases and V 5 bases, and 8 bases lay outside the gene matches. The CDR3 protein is CASSLLAGDRKQFF. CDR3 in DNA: TGTGCCAGCAGTCTACTAGCGGGAGATAGGAAGCAGTTCTTC.

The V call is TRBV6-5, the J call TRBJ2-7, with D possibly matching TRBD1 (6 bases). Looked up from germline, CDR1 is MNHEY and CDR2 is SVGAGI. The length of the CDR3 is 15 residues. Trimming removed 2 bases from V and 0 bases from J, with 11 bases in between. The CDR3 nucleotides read TGTGCCAGCAGTTACCGCCAGGGGCTCTCCTACGAGCAGTACTTC. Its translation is CASSYRQGLSYEQYF.

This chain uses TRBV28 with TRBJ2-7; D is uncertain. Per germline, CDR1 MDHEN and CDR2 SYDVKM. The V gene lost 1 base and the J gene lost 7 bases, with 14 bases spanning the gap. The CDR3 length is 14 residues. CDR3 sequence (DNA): TGTGCCAGCAGTTTATCTGTACGGTCCATAGAGCAGTACTTC. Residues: CASSLSVRSIEQYF.

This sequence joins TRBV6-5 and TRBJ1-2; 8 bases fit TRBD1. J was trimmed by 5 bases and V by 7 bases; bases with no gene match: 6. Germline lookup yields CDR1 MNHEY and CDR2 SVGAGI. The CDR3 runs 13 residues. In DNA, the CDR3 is TGTGCCAGCACTCAGGGGGCTTGGTATGGCTACACCTTC. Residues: CASTQGAWYGYTF.

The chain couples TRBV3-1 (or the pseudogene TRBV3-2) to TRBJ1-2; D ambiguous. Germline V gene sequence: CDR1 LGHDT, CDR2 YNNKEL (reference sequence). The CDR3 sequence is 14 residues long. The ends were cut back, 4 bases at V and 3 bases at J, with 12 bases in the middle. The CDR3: CASSPSGLDYGYTF. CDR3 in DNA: TGTGCCAGCAGCCCTTCGGGATTAGACTATGGCTACACCTTC.

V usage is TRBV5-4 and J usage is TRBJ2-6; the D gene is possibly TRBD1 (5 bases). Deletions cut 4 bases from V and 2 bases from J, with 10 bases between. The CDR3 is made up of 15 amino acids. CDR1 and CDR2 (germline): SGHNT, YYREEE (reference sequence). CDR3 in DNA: TGTGCCAGCAGCCCCCCAGGGACTGGGGCCAACGTCCTGACTTTC. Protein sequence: CASSPPGTGANVLTF.

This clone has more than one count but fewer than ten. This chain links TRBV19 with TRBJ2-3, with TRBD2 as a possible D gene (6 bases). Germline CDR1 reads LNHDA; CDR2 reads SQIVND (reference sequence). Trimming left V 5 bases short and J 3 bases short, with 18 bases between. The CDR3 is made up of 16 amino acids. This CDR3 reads CASSSGLLLDTDTQYF. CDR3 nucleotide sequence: TGTGCCAGTAGTTCAGGACTACTCCTAGATACAGATACGCAGTATTTT. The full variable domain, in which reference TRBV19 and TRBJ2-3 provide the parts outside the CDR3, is DGGITQSPKYLFRKEGQNVTLSCEQNLNHDAMYWYRQDPGQGLRLIYYSQIVNDFQKGDIAEGYSVSREKKESFPLTVTSAQKNPTAFYLCASSSGLLLDTDTQYFGPGTRLTVL.